This T cell receptor beta chain was identified during a study of shared clonotypes between healthy human individuals. Assay used: immunoSEQ multiplex PCR; TCRdb lists only in-frame clones, some missing. The sample shows about a million clones, less than 85% of them seen only once. As to this clone: An end of the junction does not agree with germline; a read error may underlie this.

This receptor was identified in a man younger than 35 in good health. Material for sequencing was memory CD4+ T cells sorted from blood. Noted subset: CD45RA-negative fraction.

The CDR3 DNA is TGTGCTAGCAGCTTAGACGGCAGGGCACAAGAGACCCAGTACTTC. The encoded protein is CASSLDGRAQETQYF. The gene calls are TRBV7-7 and TRBJ2-5, with D possibly matching TRBD1 (5 bases). The CDR3 spans 15 residues. The germline V gene encodes CDR1 SSHAT and CDR2 FNYEAQ (reference sequence).